This entry describes one TCR beta chain. This record comes from a study of shared clonotypes between healthy human individuals. Germline assignment: CDR1 SNHLY and CDR2 FYNNEI. This CDR3 region has 17 residues. The J segment lost 0 bases and the V segment lost 8 bases, leaving 9 bases of the junction unmatched. Generated by immunoSEQ multiplex PCR, the TCRdb table keeps only in-frame clones and is missing some. The table includes more than 200,000 clones, approximately 65% detected once. The sample consisted of memory CD4+ T cells sorted from blood. As for subset: CD45RA-negative fraction. The V and J genes are TRBV2 and TRBJ1-4, with 10 bases matching TRBD1. The TCR sequence derives from a man in his thirties or forties in good health. The chain's CDR3 is CASRDRGGFATNEKLFF. CDR3 sequence (DNA): TGTGCCAGCCGGGACAGGGGAGGATTTGCAACTAATGAAAAACTGTTTTTT.